This T cell receptor (beta chain) was identified in a study of T cells in Graves' hyperthyroidism and ophthalmopathy (dated by TCRdb to between 2018 and 2021). For the study in its entirety: Peripheral blood was collected at initial diagnosis, before any treatment. To identify TCR V-J signatures that set the groups apart, the researchers used a discovery cohort of 90 to 100 patients, made up of 40 to 45 with Graves' ophthalmopathy and about 55 with stable Graves' hyperthyroidism. Prospective prediction of ophthalmopathy was tested in an independent validation cohort consisting of 18 hyperthyroidism patients and around 17 patients who later progressed to ophthalmopathy. The roughly 99 discovery patients were divided at random into training and test sets in a 7:3 ratio. Thyroid tissue and blood T-cell repertoires from six Graves' hyperthyroidism patients were also compared in the study. Once sampling was done, hyperthyroidism patients were given methimazole at a starting dose of 30 mg daily, whereas ophthalmopathy patients were given high-dose intravenous methylprednisolone. TCR Vbeta CDR3 sequencing of roughly 140 peripheral blood samples (roughly 43 ophthalmopathy, approximately 80 hyperthyroidism and 17 progressor patients) is reported in the paper.

The full study reports these points: Sample size was not statistically predetermined, and blinding of investigators to group allocation was not performed. Most expanded thyroid clonotypes (frequency above 0.001) were also detected in blood, a finding suggesting that blood repertoires may reflect thyroid immune responses. A model built on a 13 V-J signature distinguished ophthalmopathy from stable hyperthyroidism, reaching 87.88% sensitivity and around 81% specificity in cross-validation and 80%/75% in testing. During validation, the model predicted progression to ophthalmopathy a median of around 6 months ahead of onset, with roughly 65% sensitivity and less than 85% specificity.

Ophthalmopathy patients had moderately to severely active disease, Clinical Activity Score of at least 3, NOSPECS grade of at least 4, and duration under 3 months. Patients with uncontrolled infections, other autoimmune diseases, pregnancy or lactation were excluded. Diagnoses were established on the basis of clinical symptoms, serum thyroxine and TRAb, thyroid ultrasound, and orbital computed tomography. Ficoll-Paque density gradient centrifugation was used to isolate PBMCs from about 10 ml of fresh peripheral blood. Total RNA was extracted with Trizol reagent, and quality was checked on an Agilent 2100 Bioanalyzer. This clonotype was observed at least ten times. It lacks a known antigen. No much larger clonotype is one base removed from it; base qualities were not supplied. Including the terminal cysteine and phenylalanine, the CDR3 comprises 16 residues. Only the CDR3 DNA stays, 48 bases, in frame from base 1. V is pruned by 3 bases and J by 6 bases, leaving 6 bases of the junction without a gene match. According to the germline V gene, CDR1 reads SGHRS and CDR2 reads YFSETQ.

TCR beta CDR3 regions were amplified from RNA transcripts. A first-round RT-PCR of the TCR CDR3 used the HTBI primer set with the Qiagen OneStep RT-PCR kit. Libraries were constructed in a second round of multiplex PCR, after which size selection and purification were performed. Sequencing of the libraries was done on an Illumina HiSeq2000 using paired-end 100 bp reads. The paper's data handling went like this. SOAPnuke was used to process the raw data, removing reads that contained adapters or uncalled bases, had a mean Phred below 15, or lacked an exact match to the constant primer or identifier. High-quality paired reads were merged with COPE v1.2.5, and unique nucleotide sequences were defined as clonotypes. Clonotypes were aligned to IMGT TRBV, TRBD and TRBJ reference segments using MiTCR v1.1. The analysis included only V-J combinations with a frequency above 0.0001, which together covered roughly 99% of the repertoires. The TCS score was defined as the ratio of F50 (clonal expansion) to E x V (chaos), calculated using BLOSUM62-based TCRdist between CDR3 peptides within each V-J. Welch's t-statistics and random forest reduced roughly 540 V-J features to around 14, which were used in a naive Bayes classifier (R e1071). The public reads were quality trimmed at Q25 with fastp and then assembled into clones with MiXCR by TCRdb, keeping productive beta chains. CDR3 protein duplicates are merged, each entry listing the most common genes and DNA. The V and J calls were not made by the authors but by TCRdb's processing. Across this sample there are roughly 500,000 distinct CDR3 sequences, with 16% seen only once. In total, the top ten clones hold 25% to 30% of the sample.

Sequencing was performed on blood. The rearrangement joined TRBV5-1 to TRBJ2-2; TRBD2 fits 12 bases in the junction. This TCR was recovered from a woman in her thirties with Graves' ophthalmopathy. For the CDR3, the sequence is CASSSRLAGVSGELFF. The nucleotides read TGCGCCAGCAGCTCGAGACTAGCGGGAGTTTCCGGGGAGCTGTTTTTT.